The rows below give T cell receptor beta chains drawn from one sample of a study of cytomegalovirus exposure and HLA in healthy donors. The repertoire was sequenced with immunoSEQ multiplex PCR; TCRdb's copy has only in-frame clones and lacks some. Here the sample spans 110,000 to 150,000 clones, about three quarters being singletons. Material: PBMCs. The receptors here all came from a woman in her 30s in good health and CMV-seronegative. The CDR3 runs from the conserved cysteine through the conserved F or W. The order of the fields is CDR3 DNA, CDR3 protein, clone size, V gene, J gene, D gene. D genes are given only for firm matches. Size is omitted from some rows. Given values are once, few, many or a class for expanded clones.

CDR3nt: TGTGCCAGCAGCTCGGGACAGGGGCGAAACATTCAGTACTTC
CDR3aa: CASSSGQGRNIQYF
abundance: -
v_gene: TRBV5-4
j_gene: TRBJ2-4
d_gene: TRBD1

CDR3nt: TGTGCCAGCACCCACGGACTTGGAGAGACCCAGTACTTC
CDR3aa: CASTHGLGETQYF
abundance: -
v_gene: TRBV6-6
j_gene: TRBJ2-5
d_gene: -

CDR3nt: TGTGCCAGCAGTTACTGGGGCAACTATGGCTACACCTTC
CDR3aa: CASSYWGNYGYTF
abundance: -
v_gene: TRBV6-6
j_gene: TRBJ1-2
d_gene: -

CDR3nt: TGTGCCAGCAGCTTAGAGGCGACAGGGGGCGGTAAGCCCCAGCATTTT
CDR3aa: CASSLEATGGGKPQHF
abundance: -
v_gene: TRBV7-2
j_gene: TRBJ1-5
d_gene: TRBD1

CDR3nt: TGTGCCAGCAGCTTAGTCATGGCAGGAGGCATGCGGCAGTTCTTC
CDR3aa: CASSLVMAGGMRQFF
abundance: once
v_gene: TRBV7-8
j_gene: TRBJ2-1
d_gene: -

CDR3nt: TGTGCCAGCAGCGAAGGGGCAAGTTGGGTCACTGAAGCTTTCTTT
CDR3aa: CASSEGASWVTEAFF
abundance: -
v_gene: TRBV7-3
j_gene: TRBJ1-1
d_gene: -

CDR3nt: TGTGCCAGCAGTTATTCGACAGGGTGGGGTAGGGATGGCTACACCTTC
CDR3aa: CASSYSTGWGRDGYTF
abundance: -
v_gene: TRBV6-5
j_gene: TRBJ1-2
d_gene: TRBD1

CDR3nt: TGCGCCAGCAGGCCGGGACAGGGGCTTTTGAACACTGAAGCTTTCTTT
CDR3aa: CASRPGQGLLNTEAFF
abundance: -
v_gene: TRBV5-1
j_gene: TRBJ1-1
d_gene: TRBD1

CDR3nt: TGTGCCAGCAGCTCCCCCACTAGCGGGGGGGATACGCAGTATTTT
CDR3aa: CASSSPTSGGDTQYF
abundance: -
v_gene: TRBV11-2
j_gene: TRBJ2-3
d_gene: TRBD2

CDR3nt: TGTGCCAGCAGTGTCGTAACAGCATCTAACTATGGCTACACCTTC
CDR3aa: CASSVVTASNYGYTF
abundance: -
v_gene: TRBV2
j_gene: TRBJ1-2
d_gene: -

CDR3nt: TGCGCCAGCAGCCAAGAAGTCGGCAGGGTCAAAAACATTCAGTACTTC
CDR3aa: CASSQEVGRVKNIQYF
abundance: -
v_gene: TRBV4-1
j_gene: TRBJ2-4
d_gene: -

CDR3nt: TGTGCCACCAGCAGGGCCGGGGGGAACAATGAGCAGTTCTTC
CDR3aa: CATSRAGGNNEQFF
abundance: -
v_gene: TRBV15
j_gene: TRBJ2-1
d_gene: TRBD2

CDR3nt: TGTGCCAGCAGCCCGTGGACAAACTATGGCTACACCTTC
CDR3aa: CASSPWTNYGYTF
abundance: -
v_gene: TRBV14
j_gene: TRBJ1-2
d_gene: -

CDR3nt: TGTGCCAGCAGTAAGGGGGCGGGTGGGGACTATGGCTACACCTTC
CDR3aa: CASSKGAGGDYGYTF
abundance: -
v_gene: TRBV6-1
j_gene: TRBJ1-2
d_gene: TRBD1

CDR3nt: TGCGCCAGCAGCCACGGACTCCCGAACACTGAAGCTTTCTTT
CDR3aa: CASSHGLPNTEAFF
abundance: -
v_gene: TRBV5-1
j_gene: TRBJ1-1
d_gene: -

CDR3nt: TGTGCCAGCAGTTTCTACAGCGGGGGCACAGATACGCAGTATTTT
CDR3aa: CASSFYSGGTDTQYF
abundance: -
v_gene: TRBV6-5
j_gene: TRBJ2-3
d_gene: TRBD2

CDR3nt: TGTGCCAGCTCGACGGAGTTCTATAATTCACCCCTCCACTTT
CDR3aa: CASSTEFYNSPLHF
abundance: once
v_gene: TRBV19
j_gene: TRBJ1-6
d_gene: -

CDR3nt: TGTGCCAGTAGTCCCGTGACTAGCGGGGGCTCCTACGAGCAGTACTTC
CDR3aa: CASSPVTSGGSYEQYF
abundance: -
v_gene: TRBV19
j_gene: TRBJ2-7
d_gene: TRBD2

CDR3nt: TGTGCCAGCAGTTTCCCCGGGGAGAGTGGTACAGATACGCAGTATTTT
CDR3aa: CASSFPGESGTDTQYF
abundance: once
v_gene: TRBV27
j_gene: TRBJ2-3
d_gene: -

CDR3nt: TGTGCCAGCAGTGAGTCACATGTATGGAACACTGAAGCTTTCTTT
CDR3aa: CASSESHVWNTEAFF
abundance: -
v_gene: TRBV2
j_gene: TRBJ1-1
d_gene: -

CDR3nt: TGTGCCAGCAGTCTTGGTTCGCAGGGTAGTGAAAAACTGTTTTTT
CDR3aa: CASSLGSQGSEKLFF
abundance: -
v_gene: TRBV5-5
j_gene: TRBJ1-4
d_gene: -

CDR3nt: TGTGCCAGCCAAGGAGAAGTCTACGAGCAGTACTTC
CDR3aa: CASQGEVYEQYF
abundance: -
v_gene: TRBV6-1
j_gene: TRBJ2-7
d_gene: -

CDR3nt: TGTGCCAGCAGCGAATCGACAGGCGGCAGTATCGGGGAGCTGTTTTTT
CDR3aa: CASSESTGGSIGELFF
abundance: -
v_gene: TRBV7-2
j_gene: TRBJ2-2
d_gene: -

CDR3nt: TGTGCCAGCAGTTTACTGGGACTCATCGGGGAGCTGTTTTTT
CDR3aa: CASSLLGLIGELFF
abundance: once
v_gene: TRBV27
j_gene: TRBJ2-2
d_gene: -

CDR3nt: TGCGCCAGCAGCCAAGATCGAGGGGGCCCTTCCTACGAGCAGTACTTC
CDR3aa: CASSQDRGGPSYEQYF
abundance: -
v_gene: TRBV4-1
j_gene: TRBJ2-7
d_gene: TRBD1

CDR3nt: TGTGCCAGCAGCCCTACAGGGTACAATGAGCAGTTCTTC
CDR3aa: CASSPTGYNEQFF
abundance: -
v_gene: TRBV5-4
j_gene: TRBJ2-1
d_gene: -

CDR3nt: TGTGCCAGCAGACAAGGTGGAGGGAAGAACACTGAAGCTTTCTTT
CDR3aa: CASRQGGGKNTEAFF
abundance: -
v_gene: TRBV7-6
j_gene: TRBJ1-1
d_gene: -

CDR3nt: TGTGCCTGGGACAGGGGGAGAGCAGATACGCAGTATTTT
CDR3aa: CAWDRGRADTQYF
abundance: -
v_gene: TRBV30
j_gene: TRBJ2-3
d_gene: TRBD1

CDR3nt: TGTGCCAGCAGCGTAGCGGGACAGGGGCAGTTCGGAAACACCATATATTTT
CDR3aa: CASSVAGQGQFGNTIYF
abundance: -
v_gene: TRBV9
j_gene: TRBJ1-3
d_gene: TRBD1

CDR3nt: TGTGCCAGCAGTTTAACGCGTGGGGGGGGAGAAAAACTGTTTTTT
CDR3aa: CASSLTRGGGEKLFF
abundance: -
v_gene: TRBV28
j_gene: TRBJ1-4
d_gene: -

CDR3nt: TGCAGCGACCGGGAGGTTACCTTC
CDR3aa: CSDREVTF
abundance: -
v_gene: TRBV20-1
j_gene: TRBJ1-2
d_gene: -

CDR3nt: TGTGCCAGCAGTGAGTATCGCCCGCGACAAGGAGAGACCCAGTACTTC
CDR3aa: CASSEYRPRQGETQYF
abundance: -
v_gene: TRBV2
j_gene: TRBJ2-5
d_gene: -

CDR3nt: TGTGCCAGCAGTGTCACAGGGGGCATCGAGCAGTACTTC
CDR3aa: CASSVTGGIEQYF
abundance: -
v_gene: TRBV25-1
j_gene: TRBJ2-7
d_gene: TRBD1

CDR3nt: TGTGCCAGTAGTAGGGACACCAGGAACACTGAAGCTTTCTTT
CDR3aa: CASSRDTRNTEAFF
abundance: -
v_gene: TRBV19
j_gene: TRBJ1-1
d_gene: -

CDR3nt: TGTGCCAGCAGCCTTCTAGCGGGGGGCCTAATTTACAATGAGCAGTTCTTC
CDR3aa: CASSLLAGGLIYNEQFF
abundance: -
v_gene: TRBV13
j_gene: TRBJ2-1
d_gene: TRBD2

CDR3nt: TGTGCCAGCAGTTACTCCGGGGAGACCCAGTACTTC
CDR3aa: CASSYSGETQYF
abundance: -
v_gene: TRBV6-5
j_gene: TRBJ2-5
d_gene: -

CDR3nt: TGTGCCAGCAGTTTCGCGACAGCGAGCAATCAGCCCCAGCATTTT
CDR3aa: CASSFATASNQPQHF
abundance: -
v_gene: TRBV28
j_gene: TRBJ1-5
d_gene: -

CDR3nt: TGTGCCAGCAGCCGACAGGCCTACGAGCAGTACTTC
CDR3aa: CASSRQAYEQYF
abundance: once
v_gene: TRBV7-9
j_gene: TRBJ2-7
d_gene: -

CDR3nt: TGTGCCAGCAGTGGGGGACAGCTGAACACCGGGGAGCTGTTTTTT
CDR3aa: CASSGGQLNTGELFF
abundance: few
v_gene: TRBV6-5
j_gene: TRBJ2-2
d_gene: TRBD1

CDR3nt: TGCAGCGACCTAGCGGGGGGGCAAGATACGCAGTATTTT
CDR3aa: CSDLAGGQDTQYF
abundance: -
v_gene: TRBV29-1
j_gene: TRBJ2-3
d_gene: TRBD2

CDR3nt: TGTGCCAGCGCGGGTAACATTCAGTACTTC
CDR3aa: CASAGNIQYF
abundance: -
v_gene: TRBV2
j_gene: TRBJ2-4
d_gene: -

CDR3nt: TGTGCCAGCAGTTCCCGACTAGCGGAACATGAGCAGTTCTTC
CDR3aa: CASSSRLAEHEQFF
abundance: -
v_gene: TRBV28
j_gene: TRBJ2-1
d_gene: TRBD2

CDR3nt: TGTGCCAGCAGCTTACAGGGTGTTGACGGCTACACCTTC
CDR3aa: CASSLQGVDGYTF
abundance: few
v_gene: TRBV7-9
j_gene: TRBJ1-2
d_gene: -

CDR3nt: TGCGCCAGCAGCATAGGACAGGGGGTAAATGAAAAACTGTTTTTT
CDR3aa: CASSIGQGVNEKLFF
abundance: -
v_gene: TRBV5-1
j_gene: TRBJ1-4
d_gene: TRBD1

CDR3nt: TGTGCCAGCAGCTTAACGCCCGAATTGAGGGACACCATATATTTT
CDR3aa: CASSLTPELRDTIYF
abundance: -
v_gene: TRBV7-2
j_gene: TRBJ1-3
d_gene: -